This T cell receptor (beta chain) derives from a study of OX40 agonist ivuxolimab in advanced cancers. Study in general: At roughly 83% male, the cohort had a mean age of 60 years, ranging from about 23 to 80.

Germline V gene data show CDR1 as MNHEY and CDR2 as SVGAGI. The CDR3 extends over 15 amino acids. V was pared by 6 bases and J by 8 bases, with 14 bases of the junction left unmatched. Study results and caveats: Partly responding patients at 0.1-3.0 mg/kg showed some of the smallest clonal expansion.

Measured with immunoSEQ multiplex PCR; TCRdb has only the in-frame clones, and not every one. In the table there are under 85,000 clones, around 89% of which are singletons. On this clone itself: Its antigen is undetermined.

Here the sequenced sample was CD4+ or CD8+ T cells sorted from blood, taken in a trial of the OX40 agonist ivuxolimab. The genes are TRBV6-5 and TRBJ1-1, with 8 bases aligning to TRBD1. The clonotype was recovered from an adult with an advanced solid tumor such as melanoma, head and neck, liver or kidney cancer. CDR3 sequence: CASSPQGGTGREAFF. CDR3 in DNA: TGTGCCAGCAGCCCACAGGGGGGGACGGGGAGGGAAGCTTTCTTT.